This T cell receptor (beta chain) was found in a study of blood T cell repertoires in COVID-19. Trimming removed 1 base from V and 4 bases from J, with 10 bases in between. The CDR3 has 14 amino acids. CDR1 LNHDA and CDR2 SQIVND come from the germline V gene (reference sequence). Under the authors' procedure: Estimation of nucleated cell counts relied on the amplification of reference gene primers. Repertoires were generated with immunoSEQ multiplex PCR, while TCRdb's copy carries only in-frame clones and drops some. The V and J calls and clone size are taken from that table; D and trimming were inferred from the DNA. The data show 390,000 or so clones, 75% to 90% seen once.

The sample was peripheral blood. The clonotype originates from a woman aged 25 to 39 with active or convalescent COVID-19. This chain joins TRBV19 and TRBJ1-2; no definite D call. The CDR3, as DNA: TGTGCCAGTAGTATAGGATCAGGTGTCTATGGCTACACCTTC. Its translation is CASSIGSGVYGYTF.